These T cell receptor beta chains were read from a single sample in a study of cytomegalovirus exposure and HLA in healthy donors. Here immunoSEQ multiplex PCR was the method, and the copy in TCRdb shows in-frame clones only, minus some. The data contain around 180,000 clones, 71% of them singletons. Sequenced sample: PBMCs. The receptors originated from a girl between 5 and 17 years old in good health and CMV-seronegative. The CDR3 runs from the conserved cysteine through the conserved F or W.

j_call,v_call,cdr3_aa
TRBJ1-5,TRBV11-2,CASSIDRVNQPQHF
TRBJ1-1,TRBV12-5,CASGSGRVLNTEAFF
TRBJ1-1,TRBV10-3,CAISESELIGTEAFF
TRBJ1-4,TRBV4-1,CASSLLQGATNEKLFF
TRBJ2-7,TRBV12-5,CASGSQSTGLSSYEQYF
TRBJ2-5,TRBV19,CATGTGVALETQYF
TRBJ2-5,TRBV10-3,CAISTGLTNQETQYF
TRBJ2-5,TRBV6-5,CASRKGAQETQYF
TRBJ2-5,TRBV19,CASSIRQGGYQETQYF
TRBJ1-2,TRBV6-5,CASRRTGGGYTF
TRBJ2-7,TRBV4-2,CASSQDLSVTYEQYF
TRBJ2-1,TRBV5-1,CASSLGAGGLSYNEQFF
TRBJ2-7,TRBV6-5,CASSSYSYEQYF
TRBJ2-2,TRBV6-6,CASSLPLELFF
TRBJ1-4,TRBV11-2,CASSLVRLGEEEKLFF
TRBJ1-5,TRBV6-1,CASSGQANQPQHF
TRBJ1-1,TRBV11-1,CASSLQQGEAFF
TRBJ1-2,TRBV7-8,CASSLGAGDGYTF
TRBJ1-4,TRBV6-1,CASSDRENEKLFF
TRBJ2-3,TRBV15,CATSRDQDSTDTQYF
TRBJ2-2,TRBV5-3,CARSLPDRGPGELFF
TRBJ2-1,TRBV9,CASSVDSGPSNEQFF
TRBJ1-2,TRBV7-9,CASSPPGYLNYGYTF
TRBJ1-5,TRBV5-4,CASSLRGANQPQHF
TRBJ1-1,TRBV2,CATQPGANTEAFF
TRBJ1-1,TRBV2,CASRRDRENTEAFF
TRBJ1-3,TRBV6-5,CASSRLTGYGNTIYF
TRBJ1-1,TRBV18,CASSLRGGEATEAFF
TRBJ2-2,TRBV30,CAWMGAGGFTGELFF
TRBJ1-2,TRBV4-1,CASSQPRQGNYGYTF
TRBJ1-1,TRBV30,CAWRGGEATEAFF
TRBJ1-1,TRBV10-3,CASEGQPNTEAFF
TRBJ1-3,TRBV2,CASSERTYGNTIYF
TRBJ1-5,TRBV5-1,CASRPGQGNQPQHF
TRBJ2-3,TRBV6-6,CASSPHREGPPDTQYF
TRBJ1-2,TRBV29-1,CSADPGTGNYGYTF
TRBJ1-3,TRBV30,CAWVASPGLGIHNTIYF
TRBJ2-7,TRBV14,CASSLPGTFSYEQYF
TRBJ2-3,TRBV5-4,CASNHASGATDTQYF
TRBJ1-5,TRBV7-9,CASSPGTGFRGTGPQHF
TRBJ1-1,TRBV4-2,CATRRLGAKTEAFF
TRBJ2-5,TRBV29-1,CSATPGLAGGRGPQYF
TRBJ2-2,TRBV13,CASSLGTLGGAGELFF
TRBJ2-3,TRBV5-1,CASIRGLTRPTDTQYF
TRBJ1-2,TRBV7-9,CASSLSTGGGWVYGYTF
TRBJ2-2,TRBV23-1,CASRPGRAMTAGELFF
TRBJ2-5,TRBV14,CASSQGGGETQYF
TRBJ1-2,TRBV14,CASYVMDPGTAYGYTF
TRBJ2-2,TRBV5-1,CASSLAGAATGELFF
TRBJ2-7,TRBV30,CAWGEGWTSEQYF
TRBJ2-7,TRBV30,CALDRTPSYEQYF
TRBJ1-3,TRBV5-1,CASSLAGGGGNTIYF
TRBJ2-1,TRBV5-8,CASSLALVFLEGHNEQFF
TRBJ2-7,TRBV11-2,CASSPTRDKYF